The next 25 T cell receptor beta chains were all read from a single sample in a study of blood T cell repertoires in COVID-19. Assay used: immunoSEQ multiplex PCR; TCRdb lists only in-frame clones, some missing. The sample shows approximately 90,000 clones, about 80% of them seen only once. Sequenced sample: peripheral blood. Receptors originate from an elderly woman with acute or convalescent COVID-19.

The chain couples TRBV7-2 to TRBJ2-5; 8 bases line up with TRBD2. CDR3 size: 18 residues. V lost 2 bases and J lost 0; bases outside the gene matches: 11. Germline CDR1 and CDR2: SGHTA and FQGNSA. The CDR3 coding sequence is TGTGCCAGCAGCTTACAAACGGGCGCGGGGGGACACCAAGAGACCCAGTACTTC. Protein: CASSLQTGAGGHQETQYF.

The chain has TRBV5-8 and TRBJ1-1; D is possibly TRBD1 (5 bases). Germline values: CDR1 SGHTS, CDR2 YDEGEE. The CDR3 has 14 amino acids. V gave up 1 base and J gave up 5 bases, with 12 bases separating them. CDR3 nucleotide sequence: TGTGCCAGCAGCTTGTCTCCAGGGATTACTGAAGCTTTCTTT. This encodes CASSLSPGITEAFF. The full variable domain, rest sourced from reference TRBV5-8 and TRBJ1-1, is EAGVTQSPTHLIKTRGQQATLRCSPISGHTSVYWYQQALGLGLQFLLWYDEGEERNRGNFPPRFSGRQFPNYSSELNVNALELEDSALYLCASSLSPGITEAFFGQGTRLTVV.

The chain combines TRBV7-9 with TRBJ2-7, with TRBD2 identical over 10 bases. Germline V gene lookup returns CDR1 SEHNR and CDR2 FQNEAQ (reference sequence). V trimming: 8 bases; J trimming: 3 bases; junction bases outside the gene matches: 7. The CDR3 length is 14 residues. This CDR3 is CASDLAGVYYEQYF. In DNA, the CDR3 is TGTGCCAGCGACCTAGCGGGGGTTTACTACGAGCAGTACTTC.

V is TRBV5-1 and J is TRBJ1-4; D gene unclear. Germline loops: CDR1 SGHRS, CDR2 YFSETQ. This CDR3 spans 15 amino acids. V was trimmed by 4 bases and J by 0 bases, leaving 10 bases between them. The CDR3 reads CASSTRGTTNEKLFF. The CDR3, as DNA: TGCGCCAGCAGCACGCGAGGGACAACTAATGAAAAACTGTTTTTT.

The chain links TRBV24-1 to TRBJ2-5; 7 bases align to TRBD1. Germline-derived CDR1 and CDR2 are KGHDR and SFDVKD. The V and J ends lost 4 bases and 1 base, in that order; junction bases with no gene match: 8. The CDR3 totals 16 residues. CDR3 region: CATSDSGQLSQETQYF. The CDR3 coding sequence is TGTGCCACCAGTGACTCGGGACAGTTGAGCCAAGAGACCCAGTACTTC.

This clone has just a few counts. The chain joins TRBV18 to TRBJ2-5, with TRBD1 matching over 7 bases. Germline V gene data show CDR1 as KGHSH and CDR2 as LQKENI. Trimming cost V 3 bases and J 5 bases; bases outside gene matches: 9. The CDR3 contains 15 residues. The DNA of the CDR3 is TGTGCCAGCTCACCCCGGGCAGGGGGTGTCGAGACCCAGTACTTC. The encoded protein is CASSPRAGGVETQYF.

The rearrangement uses TRBV2 and TRBJ2-1; D remains ambiguous. V was shortened by 3 bases and J by 3 bases, with 9 bases between the two germline ends. Germline values: CDR1 SNHLY, CDR2 FYNNEI. The CDR3 length is 14 residues. CDR3 residues: CASSEEPLYNEQFF. The CDR3 nucleotides read TGTGCCAGCAGTGAGGAGCCCCTCTACAATGAGCAGTTCTTC.

This clone was detected a few times. The chain employs TRBV2 and TRBJ1-6; the D gene is possibly TRBD1 (5 bases). Germline assignment: CDR1 SNHLY and CDR2 FYNNEI. Trimming pared 6 bases from V and 0 bases from J, leaving 12 bases between. This CDR3 has 16 residues. The CDR3 DNA reads TGTGCCAGCAGCGACGACAGCAACTCCTATAATTCACCCCTCCACTTT. It is translated as CASSDDSNSYNSPLHF.

The count of this clone is one. The CDR3 region is CANGVAGNTIYF. Written as DNA, the CDR3 is TGTGCTAATGGCGTTGCTGGAAACACCATATATTTT. V and J are TRBV12-5 and TRBJ1-3; the D is unclear. CDR1 and CDR2 from the germline V gene are LGHNT and FRNRAP. This CDR3 contains 12 residues. V shed 10 bases and J shed 2 bases, with 9 bases lying between them.

V gene TRBV6-5 combines with J gene TRBJ2-3; 8 nucleotides line up with TRBD2. CDR3 length: 15 residues. Per germline, CDR1 MNHEY and CDR2 SVGAGI. J lost 1 base, V lost 4 bases, and 4 bases had no gene match. The CDR3 region has the DNA TGTGCCAGCAGTTCCGGTAGCGGGGGCACAGATACGCAGTATTTT. Its protein product is CASSSGSGGTDTQYF.

V and J are TRBV4-1 and TRBJ2-3, with 8 bases lining up with TRBD1. CDR1 MGHRA and CDR2 YSYEKL come from the germline V gene. CDR3 length: 16 amino acids. With V trimmed by 5 bases and J by 1 base, 8 bases remained unmatched. CDR3 amino acids: CASSYPGGSGTDTQYF. The CDR3 DNA follows: TGCGCCAGCAGCTACCCAGGGGGCTCGGGCACAGATACGCAGTATTTT.

V is TRBV18 and J is TRBJ2-7; 9 bases are shared with TRBD1. The J segment lost 1 base and the V segment lost 5 bases, leaving 3 bases of the junction unmatched. Germline assignment: CDR1 KGHSH and CDR2 LQKENI. The CDR3 spans 14 residues. CDR3 nucleotides: TGTGCCAGCTCAGCCGGACAGGGGTCCTACGAGCAGTACTTC. Amino acids: CASSAGQGSYEQYF.

In DNA form, the CDR3 reads TGTGCCAGCAGCCCTGTCCGCGGGGGGGCCTACGAGCAGTACTTC. This gives the protein CASSPVRGGAYEQYF. This chain links TRBV7-2 with TRBJ2-7; TRBD2 aligns across 9 bases. Per the germline V gene, CDR1 is SGHTA and CDR2 is FQGNSA. The CDR3 consists of 15 residues. V lost 5 bases, J lost 2 bases, and 7 bases stayed unmatched.

CDR3 sequence: CASSLDSPALRGSTDTQYF. The CDR3, as DNA: TGTGCCAGCAGCTTAGACTCCCCCGCCCTGCGCGGTTCCACAGATACGCAGTATTTT. V and J are TRBV7-2 and TRBJ2-3; D is ambiguous. The V and J ends lost 1 base and 2 bases respectively, with 22 bases between them. Germline CDR1 SGHTA, CDR2 FQGNSA. The CDR3 extends over 19 amino acids.

On this clone: Other nucleotide sequences in the sample specify the same CDR3. The chain employs TRBV7-7 and TRBJ2-3; 13 nucleotides agree with TRBD2. The CDR3 extends over 15 amino acids. From germline, CDR1 is SSHAT and CDR2 FNYEAQ (reference sequence). V shed 3 bases, J shed 3 bases, and the junction held 0 bases outside the gene matches. CDR3 protein: CASSLGLAGTDTQYF. The CDR3 coding sequence is TGTGCCAGCAGCTTGGGACTAGCGGGGACAGATACGCAGTATTTT.

This clone showed up just once. The gene calls are TRBV10-3 and TRBJ1-2; 9 bases match TRBD1. The CDR3 runs 15 residues. Looked up from germline, CDR1 is ENHRY and CDR2 is SYGVKD. The V segment lost 6 bases and the J segment 0 bases; nucleotides outside the gene matches: 5. The CDR3 bases are TGTGCCATCAGGGGGGGGACAGGGACTAACTATGGCTACACCTTC. This translates into CAIRGGTGTNYGYTF.

This clone was seen a handful of times. CDR3 coding DNA: TGTGCCAGTAGTAGGGATCTCAGGGGCACTGAAGCTTTCTTT. Its protein is CASSRDLRGTEAFF. The gene calls are TRBV19 and TRBJ1-1, with TRBD1 as a possible D gene (6 bases). CDR3 length: 14 residues. The germline CDR1 and CDR2 sequences are LNHDA and SQIVND (reference sequence). Deletions cut 4 bases from V and 4 bases from J, with 13 bases between.

The chain has TRBV19 and TRBJ2-4; D may be TRBD1 (6 bases). V dropped 4 bases and J dropped 0 bases, with 13 bases sitting between them. Germline V gives CDR1 LNHDA, CDR2 SQIVND (reference sequence). This CDR3 has 16 amino acids. The CDR3 protein is CASSTGTRLAKNIQYF. The CDR3 coding sequence is TGTGCCAGTAGTACCGGGACACGACTAGCCAAAAACATTCAGTACTTC.

The chain links TRBV2 to TRBJ1-1; the D is unclear. V shed 0 bases and J shed 1 base, with 6 bases lying between them. Germline V gives CDR1 SNHLY, CDR2 FYNNEI. There are 14 residues in the CDR3. CDR3 sequence reads: CASSEARRNTEAFF. CDR3 coding DNA: TGTGCCAGCAGTGAAGCTCGCAGGAACACTGAAGCTTTCTTT. The full variable domain, completed using reference TRBV2 and TRBJ1-1, is EPEVTQTPSHQVTQMGQEVILRCVPISNHLYFYWYRQILGQKVEFLVSFYNNEISEKSEIFDDQFSVERPDGSNFTLKIRSTKLEDSAMYFCASSEARRNTEAFFGQGTRLTVV.

This chain joins TRBV6-5 and TRBJ1-1; D perhaps matches TRBD1 (6 bases). The CDR3 runs 13 residues. Looked up from germline, CDR1 is MNHEY and CDR2 is SVGAGI. V was clipped by 8 bases and J by 6 bases, with 16 bases between them. CDR3 nucleotide sequence: TGTGCCAGCGACAGGTATCGAGCCGCTGAAGCTTTCTTT. The encoded protein is CASDRYRAAEAFF.

J is TRBJ1-5 and V is TRBV5-5, with D perhaps matching TRBD1 (5 bases). The CDR3 has 14 residues. Trimming removed 4 bases from V and 7 bases from J, with 15 bases in between. Germline CDR1 SGHKS, CDR2 YYEKEE (reference sequence). CDR3 sequence (DNA): TGTGCCAGCAGCCGCGCCGTTACAGGCCAGCCCCAGCATTTT. Protein: CASSRAVTGQPQHF.

V usage is TRBV30 and J usage is TRBJ1-4, with TRBD1 identical over 7 bases. The CDR3 consists of 13 residues. Germline CDR1 and CDR2: GTSNPN and SVGIG (reference sequence). The trim removed 5 bases at V and 3 bases at J, leaving 3 bases unmatched. The CDR3 region has the DNA TGTGCCTGGCAGACAGGGCCTAATGAAAAACTGTTTTTT. It codes for CAWQTGPNEKLFF.

This clone was found a few times. CDR3 in DNA: TGTGCCAGCAGCTTCGGGACAGGGGCCAACAAACTTTATGGCTACACCTTC. It is translated as CASSFGTGANKLYGYTF. This chain joins TRBV5-6 and TRBJ1-2; TRBD1 agrees at 10 bases. J lost 5 bases, V lost 2 bases, and 12 bases had no gene match. The CDR3 has 17 residues. The germline V gene has CDR1 SGHDT and CDR2 YYEEEE.

CDR3 nucleotides: TGTGCCAGCAGTGATGGCAGGGTAGAGACCCAGTACTTC. As protein: CASSDGRVETQYF. V is TRBV2 and J is TRBJ2-5; maybe TRBD1 (5 bases). Looked up from germline, CDR1 is SNHLY and CDR2 is FYNNEI. CDR3 size: 13 residues. V lost 3 bases to trimming and J lost 4 bases, with 9 bases between them. The whole variable domain, filled in from reference TRBV2 and TRBJ2-5, reads EPEVTQTPSHQVTQMGQEVILRCVPISNHLYFYWYRQILGQKVEFLVSFYNNEISEKSEIFDDQFSVERPDGSNFTLKIRSTKLEDSAMYFCASSDGRVETQYFGPGTRLLVL.

The V and J genes are TRBV5-4 and TRBJ2-7; 9 bases align to TRBD1. The CDR3 consists of 15 residues. Trimming removed 4 bases from V and 5 bases from J; junction bases left unmatched: 10. Germline CDR1 reads SGHNT; CDR2 reads YYREEE (reference sequence). CDR3 bases: TGTGCCAGCAGCGCCAGCCCACAGGGGGCCCACGAGCAGTACTTC. It specifies CASSASPQGAHEQYF.